The 28 T cell receptor beta chains given below trace back to one sample, sequenced in a study of response to subunit inactivated influenza vaccine (dated by TCRdb to between 2018 and 2020). Receptors were amplified or captured by RT-PCR. The reads were generated on an Illumina HiSeq 2500. Clones were called with MiXCR by TCRdb after fastp trimmed the public reads at Q25, and only in-frame beta chains were retained. Identical CDR3 protein sequences are pooled into one entry, listed with their most common genes and DNA. In this sample the table shows roughly 500,000 distinct CDR3 sequences, roughly 25% of which occur a single time. The leading ten clones occupy approximately 2% of the sample. Source: CD4+ T cells sorted from PBMCs, taken around 5 days after vaccination. The receptor source for this set is a man in his fifties who received an inactivated influenza vaccine. Donor details come from another sample of the same person, matched by shared clones.

This clonotype was found a few times. CDR3 protein: CASSQGRRNYGYTF. The CDR3 DNA reads TGTGCCAGCAGCCAGGGACGTCGTAACTATGGCTACACCTTC. The V call is TRBV5-6, the J call TRBJ1-2; a weak D match, TRBD1 (5 bases). V was shortened by 4 bases and J by 1 base, with 11 bases between the two germline ends. CDR1 is SGHDT and CDR2 is YYEEEE in the germline V gene. The CDR3 is 14 residues long.

The chain carries TRBV5-4 and TRBJ2-5, with no clear D. CDR3 length: 13 amino acids. Germline V gene sequence: CDR1 SGHNT, CDR2 YYREEE (reference sequence). Trimming pared 3 bases from V and 4 bases from J, leaving 10 bases between. CDR3 coding DNA: TGTGCCAGCAGCTCAAGCTTGAGAGAGACCCAGTACTTC. It is translated as CASSSSLRETQYF.

This clonotype appeared a few times. The genes are TRBV20-1 and TRBJ1-4; D is unresolved. CDR3 length: 14 residues. Trimming cost V 3 bases and J 8 bases, with 16 bases left between them. Germline V gene data show CDR1 as DFQATT and CDR2 as SNEGSKA (reference sequence). The CDR3, as DNA: TGCAGTGCTAGGTCGGAGGACGGAGGCGAAAAACTGTTTTTT. Translated: CSARSEDGGEKLFF.

The chain recombines TRBV11-2 with TRBJ2-1; D unclear. The CDR3 loop spans 14 amino acids. V lost 3 bases, J lost 0 bases, and 6 bases lay in between. The V gene's germline CDR1 is SGHAT and CDR2 FQNNGV. Here the CDR3 DNA reads TGTGCCAGCAGCTTGTCCACCTCCTACAATGAGCAGTTCTTC. It specifies CASSLSTSYNEQFF.

This clonotype was detected only a few times. V usage is TRBV20-1 and J usage is TRBJ2-6; tentative D call: TRBD2 (6 bases). The CDR3 spans 16 residues. V was pared by 3 bases and J by 4 bases, with 16 bases between. Germline V gives CDR1 DFQATT, CDR2 SNEGSKA (reference sequence). The CDR3 DNA reads as TGCAGTGCTAGTCTGATGGGGGACTTAGGGGCCAACGTCCTGACTTTC. Its translation: CSASLMGDLGANVLTF.

The V and J genes are TRBV20-1 and TRBJ2-1; 11 positions agree with TRBD2. The CDR3 contains 15 residues. Trimming took 5 bases from V and 3 from J; bases not matched to a gene: 6. CDR1 is DFQATT, CDR2 SNEGSKA, per germline (reference sequence). The CDR3 nucleotides are TGCAGTGCTGGGGGTGGGACTAGCGGCTACAATGAGCAGTTCTTC. Protein: CSAGGGTSGYNEQFF.

This clonotype was picked up a small number of times. The chain links TRBV9 to TRBJ2-7; D gene uncertain. V was pared by 0 bases and J by 2 bases, with 6 bases between. This CDR3 has 13 amino acids. Germline CDR1 reads SGDLS; CDR2 reads YYNGEE. The CDR3 sequence: CASSVGPPYEQYF. The CDR3 nucleotides read TGTGCCAGCAGCGTAGGACCCCCCTACGAGCAGTACTTC.

V and J are TRBV7-2 and TRBJ2-5; TRBD1 matches 11 bases. Germline loops: CDR1 SGHTA, CDR2 FQGNSA. The CDR3 runs to 15 residues. The V segment lost 5 bases and the J segment 5 bases; nucleotides outside the gene matches: 7. CDR3 DNA sequence: TGTGCCAGCAGCCCGGACAGGGGGCGTTCCGAGACCCAGTACTTC. This encodes CASSPDRGRSETQYF. Variable domain in full (rest from reference TRBV7-2 and TRBJ2-5): GAGVSQSPSNKVTEKGKDVELRCDPISGHTALYWYRQSLGQGLEFLIYFQGNSAPDKSGLPSDRFSAERTGGSVSTLTIQRTQQEDSAVYLCASSPDRGRSETQYFGPGTRLLVL.

V gene TRBV4-2 combines with J gene TRBJ2-5; no reliable D call. The CDR3 length is 12 residues. Germline assignment: CDR1 LGHNA and CDR2 YNFKEQ. The V end was cut by 0 bases, the J end by 5 bases, with 4 bases between. The CDR3 is CASSQEAETQYF. The CDR3 nucleotides read TGTGCCAGCAGCCAAGAGGCGGAGACCCAGTACTTC.

This clonotype came up a few times. The V call is TRBV12-3 or TRBV12-4, the J call TRBJ1-2; a possible D gene is TRBD1 (5 bases). The CDR3 contains 14 residues. The V end lost 5 bases, the J end lost 4 bases, and 14 bases lay between the germline ends. The CDR3 loop reads CASSRDGTAYGYTF. CDR3 DNA: TGTGCCAGCAGTCGGGACGGGACTGCCTATGGCTACACCTTC.

The V call is TRBV10-3, the J call TRBJ1-2, with D tentatively TRBD1 (5 bases). Deletions cut 3 bases from V and 5 bases from J, with 13 bases between. The CDR3 is 14 residues long. The germline V gene has CDR1 ENHRY and CDR2 SYGVKD. CDR3 region: CAISDKGIGYGYTF. The CDR3 coding sequence is TGTGCCATCAGTGACAAGGGGATCGGGTATGGCTACACCTTC.

This clonotype was observed many times. Written as DNA, the CDR3 is TGTGCCAGCAGTTCAGTCGAAGGTCACGAGCAGTACTTC. Its protein is CASSSVEGHEQYF. The gene calls are TRBV12-3 or TRBV12-4 and TRBJ2-7, with D uncertain. The CDR3 spans 13 residues. V was clipped by 4 bases and J by 5 bases, with 12 bases between them.

V and J are TRBV6-2 or TRBV6-3 and TRBJ2-1, with D uncertain. Germline CDR1 and CDR2: MNHEY and SVGEGT. Trimming shortened V by 0 bases and J by 7 bases, and 7 bases separated the two germline ends. The CDR3 is made up of 13 amino acids. The CDR3 protein is CASSYSFLNEQFF. CDR3 coding DNA: TGTGCCAGCAGTTACTCGTTCTTAAATGAGCAGTTCTTC.

This clonotype was observed a handful of times. The chain uses TRBV5-1 and TRBJ2-1; D may be TRBD1 or TRBD2 (5 bases each). Trimming left V 4 bases short and J 0 bases short, with 17 bases between. Per the germline V gene, CDR1 is SGHRS and CDR2 is YFSETQ. The CDR3 has 17 amino acids. For the CDR3, the DNA is TGCGCCAGCAGCACGGGGACGGGCAGGATCTCCTACAATGAGCAGTTCTTC. Translation gives CASSTGTGRISYNEQFF. Complete variable domain (other parts from reference TRBV5-1 and TRBJ2-1): KAGVTQTPRYLIKTRGQQVTLSCSPISGHRSVSWYQQTPGQGLQFLFEYFSETQRNKGNFPGRFSGRQFSNSRSEMNVSTLELGDSALYLCASSTGTGRISYNEQFFGPGTRLTVL.

This clonotype has just a few counts. V gene TRBV12-3 or TRBV12-4 combines with J gene TRBJ2-5, with 12 bases lining up with TRBD1. The CDR3 has 14 amino acids. V was clipped by 6 bases and J by 4 bases; unmatched bases: 3. The CDR3 nucleotides read TGTGCCAGCAGGGGGACAGGGGGCGGAGAGACCCAGTACTTC. Encoded protein: CASRGTGGGETQYF.

A few counts support this clonotype. The gene calls are TRBV12-3 or TRBV12-4 and TRBJ2-3; tentative D call: TRBD1 (6 bases). The CDR3 sequence is 14 residues long. Trimming took 4 bases from V and 0 from J, leaving 8 bases between them. CDR3 amino acids: CASSWGPSTDTQYF. For the CDR3, the DNA is TGTGCCAGCAGTTGGGGGCCTAGCACAGATACGCAGTATTTT.

The J gene is TRBJ2-7, the V gene TRBV15, with 11 bases matching TRBD1. The CDR3 runs 15 residues. V was pared by 0 bases and J by 10 bases, with 8 bases of the junction left unmatched. CDR1 is LNHNV, CDR2 YYDKDF, per germline (reference sequence). The CDR3 bases are TGTGCCACCAGCAGAGATGGGGGGACAGGGGGAGGTCAGTACTTC. Translating gives CATSRDGGTGGGQYF.

This clonotype was picked up a small number of times. The chain employs TRBV20-1 and TRBJ2-5; D is unclear. With 0 bases removed from V and 1 base from J, the gap between germline ends came to 9 bases. The V gene's germline CDR1 is DFQATT and CDR2 SNEGSKA (reference sequence). The CDR3 runs to 14 residues. The CDR3 region is CSARDGASQETQYF. CDR3 sequence (DNA): TGCAGTGCTAGAGACGGCGCTAGCCAAGAGACCCAGTACTTC.

The V gene is TRBV12-3 or TRBV12-4, the J gene TRBJ2-7, with 8 bases fitting TRBD1. The V segment lost 5 bases and the J segment 4 bases; nucleotides outside the gene matches: 7. The CDR3 runs to 14 residues. CDR3 protein: CASSRQGRLYEQYF. CDR3 nucleotides: TGTGCCAGCAGTCGACAGGGGCGGCTATACGAGCAGTACTTC.

This clonotype was seen a handful of times. The chain is built from TRBV28 and TRBJ2-5; D ambiguous. There are 14 residues in the CDR3. V lost 0 bases and J lost 2, with 7 bases in between. Germline V gives CDR1 MDHEN, CDR2 SYDVKM. The CDR3 is CASSLWTNQETQYF. CDR3 in DNA: TGTGCCAGCAGTTTATGGACAAATCAAGAGACCCAGTACTTC.

This chain uses TRBV10-3 with TRBJ2-1; TRBD2 agrees at 10 bases. The germline V gene encodes CDR1 ENHRY and CDR2 SYGVKD. Trimming took 11 bases from V and 8 from J; bases not matched to a gene: 9. The CDR3 extends over 13 amino acids. CDR3 sequence reads: CAVQASGGDEQFF. Written as DNA, the CDR3 is TGTGCCGTCCAGGCTAGCGGGGGCGATGAGCAGTTCTTC.

CDR3 DNA sequence: TGTGCCAGCAGTGAAGAGGGTTTTGGGACCCAGTACTTC. It yields the protein CASSEEGFGTQYF. The gene calls are TRBV6-1 and TRBJ2-5; no firm D call. The V end was cut by 1 base, the J end by 7 bases, with 10 bases between. The CDR3 covers 13 residues. The germline V gene encodes CDR1 MNHNS and CDR2 SASEGT.

This clonotype was counted only a few times. This chain connects TRBV5-1 to TRBJ2-1, with 13 bases matching TRBD2. The CDR3 loop spans 18 amino acids. V was pared by 3 bases and J by 0 bases, with 6 bases of the junction left unmatched. In germline, CDR1 is SGHRS, CDR2 YFSETQ. CDR3: CASSSGTSGTRSYNEQFF. In DNA, the CDR3 is TGCGCCAGCAGCTCCGGGACTAGCGGGACGCGCTCCTACAATGAGCAGTTCTTC. Variable domain in full (rest from reference TRBV5-1 and TRBJ2-1): KAGVTQTPRYLIKTRGQQVTLSCSPISGHRSVSWYQQTPGQGLQFLFEYFSETQRNKGNFPGRFSGRQFSNSRSEMNVSTLELGDSALYLCASSSGTSGTRSYNEQFFGPGTRLTVL.

The rearrangement uses TRBV4-2 and TRBJ1-1, with no clear D. Trimming removed 0 bases from V and 10 bases from J, with 9 bases in between. Germline loops: CDR1 LGHNA, CDR2 YNFKEQ. This CDR3 has 12 amino acids. The CDR3: CASSQDWEGAFF. CDR3 sequence (DNA): TGTGCCAGCAGCCAAGATTGGGAGGGAGCTTTCTTT.

This rearrangement joins TRBV28 to TRBJ2-5; tentatively, D is TRBD2 (5 bases). In germline, CDR1 is MDHEN, CDR2 SYDVKM. The CDR3 loop spans 15 amino acids. Trimming removed 1 base at V and 4 bases at J, with 13 bases between. The CDR3 DNA follows: TGTGCCAGCAGTTTATTTGGTGAACGGGGAGAGACCCAGTACTTC. It specifies CASSLFGERGETQYF.

Only a few counts were recorded for this clonotype. V usage is TRBV11-2 and J usage is TRBJ2-2; 8 nucleotides agree with TRBD2. This CDR3 region has 16 residues. The trim removed 3 bases at V and 6 bases at J, leaving 9 bases unmatched. The germline gives CDR1 SGHAT, CDR2 FQNNGV. This CDR3 is CASSFHPGLVSGELFF. The CDR3 DNA reads TGTGCCAGCAGCTTTCATCCGGGACTAGTATCCGGGGAGCTGTTTTTT.

The sample holds a few counts of this clonotype. The rearrangement joins TRBV28 to TRBJ1-1; D not certain. The V and J ends lost 6 bases and 3 bases respectively, with 11 bases between them. CDR1 is MDHEN and CDR2 is SYDVKM in the germline V gene. The CDR3 loop spans 13 amino acids. The CDR3 region is CASSEDWDTEAFF. CDR3 coding DNA: TGTGCCAGCAGCGAGGACTGGGACACTGAAGCTTTCTTT.

This clonotype was counted a few times. The rearrangement joins TRBV20-1 to TRBJ1-2; no clear D gene. Trimming took 6 bases from V and 6 from J, leaving 23 bases between them. Per germline, CDR1 DFQATT and CDR2 SNEGSKA (reference sequence). The CDR3 runs 15 residues. CDR3 DNA sequence: TGCAGTGCCCGACCCTCGGGTCGATTAACGCATGGCTACACCTTC. Protein: CSARPSGRLTHGYTF.